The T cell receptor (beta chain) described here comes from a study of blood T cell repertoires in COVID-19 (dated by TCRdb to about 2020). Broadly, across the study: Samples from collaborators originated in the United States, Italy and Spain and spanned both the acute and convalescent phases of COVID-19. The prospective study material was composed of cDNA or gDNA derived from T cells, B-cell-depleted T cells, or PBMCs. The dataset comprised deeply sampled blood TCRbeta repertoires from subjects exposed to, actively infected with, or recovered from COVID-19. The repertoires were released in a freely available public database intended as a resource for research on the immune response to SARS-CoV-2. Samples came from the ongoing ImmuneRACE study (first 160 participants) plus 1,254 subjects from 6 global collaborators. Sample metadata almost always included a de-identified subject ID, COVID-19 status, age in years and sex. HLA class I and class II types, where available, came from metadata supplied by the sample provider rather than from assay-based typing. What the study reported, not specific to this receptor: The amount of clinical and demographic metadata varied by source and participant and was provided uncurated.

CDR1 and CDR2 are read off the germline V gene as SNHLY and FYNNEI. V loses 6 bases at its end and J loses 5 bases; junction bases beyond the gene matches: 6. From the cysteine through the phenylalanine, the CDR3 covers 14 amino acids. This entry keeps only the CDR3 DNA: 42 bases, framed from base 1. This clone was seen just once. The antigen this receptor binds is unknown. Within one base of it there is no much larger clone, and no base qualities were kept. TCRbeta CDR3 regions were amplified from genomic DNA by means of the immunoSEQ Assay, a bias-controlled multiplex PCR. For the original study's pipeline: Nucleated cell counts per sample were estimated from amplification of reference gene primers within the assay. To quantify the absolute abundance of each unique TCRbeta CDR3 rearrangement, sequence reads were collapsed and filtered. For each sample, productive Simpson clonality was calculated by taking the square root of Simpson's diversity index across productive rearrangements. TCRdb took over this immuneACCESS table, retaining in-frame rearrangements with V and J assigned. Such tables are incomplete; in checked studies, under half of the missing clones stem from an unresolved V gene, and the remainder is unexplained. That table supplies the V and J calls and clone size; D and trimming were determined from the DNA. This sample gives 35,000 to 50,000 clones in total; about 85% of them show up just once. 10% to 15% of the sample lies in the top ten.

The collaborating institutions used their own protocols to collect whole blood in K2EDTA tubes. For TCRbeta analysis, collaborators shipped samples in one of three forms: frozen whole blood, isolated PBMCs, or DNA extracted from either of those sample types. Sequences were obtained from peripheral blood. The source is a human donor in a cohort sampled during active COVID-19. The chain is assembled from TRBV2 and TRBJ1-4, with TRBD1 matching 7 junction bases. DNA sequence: TGTGCCAGCAGCCAGGGACAGCCCAATGAAAAACTGTTTTTT. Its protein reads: CASSQGQPNEKLFF. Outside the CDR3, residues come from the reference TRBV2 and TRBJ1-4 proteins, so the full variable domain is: EPEVTQTPSHQVTQMGQEVILRCVPISNHLYFYWYRQILGQKVEFLVSFYNNEISEKSEIFDDQFSVERPDGSNFTLKIRSTKLEDSAMYFCASSQGQPNEKLFFGSGTQLSVL.